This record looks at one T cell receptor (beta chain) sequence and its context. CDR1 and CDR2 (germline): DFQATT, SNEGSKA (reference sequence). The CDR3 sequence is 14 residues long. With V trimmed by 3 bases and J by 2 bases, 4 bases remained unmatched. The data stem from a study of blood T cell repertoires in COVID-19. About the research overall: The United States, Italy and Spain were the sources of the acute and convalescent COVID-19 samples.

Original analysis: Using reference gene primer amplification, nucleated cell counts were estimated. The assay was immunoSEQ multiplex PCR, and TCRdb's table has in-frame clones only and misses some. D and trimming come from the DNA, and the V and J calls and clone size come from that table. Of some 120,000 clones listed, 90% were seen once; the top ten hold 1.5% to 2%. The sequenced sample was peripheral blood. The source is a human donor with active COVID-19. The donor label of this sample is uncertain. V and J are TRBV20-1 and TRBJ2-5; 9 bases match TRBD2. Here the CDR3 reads CSASLAGNQETQYF. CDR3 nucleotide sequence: TGCAGTGCTAGTCTAGCGGGGAATCAAGAGACCCAGTACTTC.